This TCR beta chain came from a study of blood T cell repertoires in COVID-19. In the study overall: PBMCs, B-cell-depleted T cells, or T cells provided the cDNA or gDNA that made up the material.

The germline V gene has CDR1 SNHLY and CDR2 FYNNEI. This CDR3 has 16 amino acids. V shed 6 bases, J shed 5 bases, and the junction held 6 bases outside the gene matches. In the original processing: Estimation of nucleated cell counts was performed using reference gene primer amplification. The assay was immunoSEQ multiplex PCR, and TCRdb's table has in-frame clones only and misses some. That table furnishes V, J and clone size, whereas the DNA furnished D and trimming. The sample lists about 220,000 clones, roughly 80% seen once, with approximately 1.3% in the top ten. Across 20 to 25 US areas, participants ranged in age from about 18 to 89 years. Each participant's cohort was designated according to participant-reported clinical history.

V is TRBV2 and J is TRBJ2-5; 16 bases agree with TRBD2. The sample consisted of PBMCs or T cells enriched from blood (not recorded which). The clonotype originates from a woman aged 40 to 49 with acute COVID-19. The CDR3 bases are TGTGCCAGCAGAGTCGGGACTAGCGGGAGGGTGGAGACCCAGTACTTC. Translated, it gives CASRVGTSGRVETQYF.